This T cell receptor (beta chain) was captured by sequencing in a study of blood T cell repertoires in COVID-19. Study information: Italy, Spain and the United States were the sources of the convalescent and acute COVID-19 samples. The cDNA or gDNA used as material had been derived from T cells, B-cell-depleted T cells, or PBMCs.

Looked up from germline, CDR1 is MNHEY and CDR2 is SVGAGI. The CDR3 runs to 12 residues. V was pared by 8 bases and J by 2 bases, with 8 bases between. In the study's own analysis: The assay estimated nucleated cells by amplifying reference gene primers. Clones were sequenced by immunoSEQ multiplex PCR, and TCRdb holds only the in-frame ones, with some missing. V and J calls and clone size are those listed in that table; D and trimming were worked out from the DNA. The table lists fewer than 350,000 clones, roughly 90% of them singletons. This chain uses TRBV6-5 with TRBJ2-3, with no clear D. The clonotype originates from a man aged 35-49 years who had been exposed to COVID-19. Material: PBMCs or T cells enriched from blood (not recorded which). Written as DNA, the CDR3 is TGTGCCAGCGTCGGAGACACAGATACGCAGTATTTT. It yields the protein CASVGDTDTQYF.